This T cell receptor (beta chain) is drawn from a study of identical twins. Germline V gene data show CDR1 as DFQATT and CDR2 as SNEGSKA (reference sequence). This CDR3 is built from 18 residues. Deletions cut 2 bases from V and 0 bases from J, with 17 bases between. TCRdb ran MiXCR on the 5' RACE reads and lists one entry per CDR3 protein. The sample has roughly 1.6 million distinct CDR3 sequences; roughly 35% are singletons. Sequencing was done on a sample of cord blood. This clonotype was sampled from a newborn girl in good health. V gene TRBV20-1 combines with J gene TRBJ2-6, with D possibly TRBD2 on 6 matching bases. The CDR3 loop reads CSARTPGLTVSGANVLTF. The CDR3 nucleotides are TGCAGTGCTAGAACTCCGGGACTGACCGTCTCTGGGGCCAACGTCCTGACTTTC.